This T cell receptor beta chain was recorded in a study of T cell responses to AZD1222 COVID-19 vaccine. Study-level background: Second-dose groups at about 4 or about 12 weeks were pooled. Findings of the study overall: Only a handful of AZD1222 recipients tested seropositive at baseline. Spike as a whole was targeted by vaccine-associated CD4 TCRs, dominant at 160-218 and 743-854.

The repertoire was sequenced with immunoSEQ multiplex PCR; TCRdb's copy has only in-frame clones and lacks some. The sample shows about 99,000 clones, 91% of them seen only once. Points on this clone: The antigen remains undetermined.

This CDR3 has 16 amino acids. Germline V gene data show CDR1 as SGHAT and CDR2 as FQNNGV. V gave up 1 base and J gave up 2 bases; unmatched junction bases: 5. The sample consisted of peripheral blood, taken on day 0 of AZD1222 vaccination. The source is an adult in good health. The chain recombines TRBV11-2 with TRBJ1-3, with 7 bases identical to TRBD1. The DNA of the CDR3 is TGTGCCAGCAGCTTAGTTATAACAGGGGCTGGAAACACCATATATTTT. Protein: CASSLVITGAGNTIYF.